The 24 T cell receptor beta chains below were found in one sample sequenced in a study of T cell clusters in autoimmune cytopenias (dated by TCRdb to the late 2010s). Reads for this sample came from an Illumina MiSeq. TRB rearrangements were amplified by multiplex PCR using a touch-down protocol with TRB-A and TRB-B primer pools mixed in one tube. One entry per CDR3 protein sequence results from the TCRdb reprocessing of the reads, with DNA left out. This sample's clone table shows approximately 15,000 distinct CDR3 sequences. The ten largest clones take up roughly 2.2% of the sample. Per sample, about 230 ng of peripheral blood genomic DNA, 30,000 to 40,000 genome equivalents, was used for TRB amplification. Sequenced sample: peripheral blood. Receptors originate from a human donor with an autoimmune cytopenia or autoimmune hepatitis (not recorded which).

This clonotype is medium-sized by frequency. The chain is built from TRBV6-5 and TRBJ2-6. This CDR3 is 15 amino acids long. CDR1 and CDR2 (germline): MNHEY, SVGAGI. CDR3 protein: CASSQGFSGANVLTF.

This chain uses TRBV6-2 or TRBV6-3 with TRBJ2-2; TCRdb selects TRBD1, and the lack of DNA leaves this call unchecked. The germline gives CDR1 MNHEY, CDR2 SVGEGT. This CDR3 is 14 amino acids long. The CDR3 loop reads CASAWTGRSGELFF.

CDR3 sequence: CSVDRANTEAFF. This sequence joins TRBV29-1 and TRBJ1-1; lacking DNA, the TRBD1 call made by TCRdb goes unchecked. The V gene's germline CDR1 is SQVTM and CDR2 ANQGSEA. This CDR3 region has 12 residues.

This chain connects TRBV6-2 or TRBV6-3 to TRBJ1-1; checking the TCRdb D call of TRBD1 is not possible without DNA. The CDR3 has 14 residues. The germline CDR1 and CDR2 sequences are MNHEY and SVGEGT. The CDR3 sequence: CASLLSGGNTEAFF.

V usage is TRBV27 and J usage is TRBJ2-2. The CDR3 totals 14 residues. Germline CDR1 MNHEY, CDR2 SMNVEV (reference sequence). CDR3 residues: CASSLSRGTGELFF.

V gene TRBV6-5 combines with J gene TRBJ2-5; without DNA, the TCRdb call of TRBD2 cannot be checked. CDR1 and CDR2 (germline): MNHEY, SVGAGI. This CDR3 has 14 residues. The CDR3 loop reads CASSSPRSQETQYF.

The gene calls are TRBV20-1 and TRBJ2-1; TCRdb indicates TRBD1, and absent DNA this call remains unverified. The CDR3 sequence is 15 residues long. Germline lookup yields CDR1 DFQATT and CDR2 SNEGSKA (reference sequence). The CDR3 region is CSAGGPGVAYNEQFF.

CDR3 sequence: CASRTHSGASNTGELFF. This chain joins TRBV6-5 and TRBJ2-2; TCRdb outputs TRBD2, but without DNA this stays unchecked. CDR1 is MNHEY, CDR2 SVGAGI, per germline. The CDR3 loop spans 17 amino acids.

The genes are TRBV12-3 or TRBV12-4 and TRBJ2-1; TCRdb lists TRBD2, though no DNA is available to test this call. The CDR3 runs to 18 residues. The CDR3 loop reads CASILGGASGRSNNEQFF.

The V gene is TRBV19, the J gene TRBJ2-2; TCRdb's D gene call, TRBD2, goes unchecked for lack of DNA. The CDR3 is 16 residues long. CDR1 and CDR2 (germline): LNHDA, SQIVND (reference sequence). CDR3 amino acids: CASSRIAGGRTGELFF.

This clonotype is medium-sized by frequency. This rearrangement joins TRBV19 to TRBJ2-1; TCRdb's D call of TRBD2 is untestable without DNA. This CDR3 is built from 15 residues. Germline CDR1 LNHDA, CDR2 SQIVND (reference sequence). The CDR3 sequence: CASRTPGLGADEQFF. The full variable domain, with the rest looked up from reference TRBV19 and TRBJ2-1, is DGGITQSPKYLFRKEGQNVTLSCEQNLNHDAMYWYRQDPGQGLRLIYYSQIVNDFQKGDIAEGYSVSREKKESFPLTVTSAQKNPTAFYLCASRTPGLGADEQFFGPGTRLTVL.

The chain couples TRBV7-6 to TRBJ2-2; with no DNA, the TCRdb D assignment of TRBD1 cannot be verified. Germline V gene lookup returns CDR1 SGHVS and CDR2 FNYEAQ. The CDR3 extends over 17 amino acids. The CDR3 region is CASSPGPGGPSTGELFF.

The CDR3 loop is CAISDGEGTDTQYF. The V call is TRBV10-3, the J call TRBJ2-3. The germline gives CDR1 ENHRY, CDR2 SYGVKD. The CDR3 has 14 residues.

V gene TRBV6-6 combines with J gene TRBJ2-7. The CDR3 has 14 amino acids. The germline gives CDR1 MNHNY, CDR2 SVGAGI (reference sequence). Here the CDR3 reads CASSPNRYSYEQYF.

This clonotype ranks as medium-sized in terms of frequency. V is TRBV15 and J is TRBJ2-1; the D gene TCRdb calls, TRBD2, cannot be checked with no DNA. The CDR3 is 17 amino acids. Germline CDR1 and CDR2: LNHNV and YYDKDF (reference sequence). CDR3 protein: CATSRDRRRLGDNEQFF.

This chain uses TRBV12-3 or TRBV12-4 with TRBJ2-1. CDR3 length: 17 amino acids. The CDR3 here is CASSLEHISPSYNEQFF.

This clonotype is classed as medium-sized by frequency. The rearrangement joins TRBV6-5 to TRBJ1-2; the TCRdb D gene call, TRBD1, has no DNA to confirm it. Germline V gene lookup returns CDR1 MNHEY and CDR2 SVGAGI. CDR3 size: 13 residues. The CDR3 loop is CASSLGQVYGYTF.

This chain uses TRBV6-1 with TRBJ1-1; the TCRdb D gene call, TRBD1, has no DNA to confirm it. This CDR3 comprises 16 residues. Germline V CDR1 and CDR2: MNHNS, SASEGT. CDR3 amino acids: CASPYLNRGQNTEAFF.

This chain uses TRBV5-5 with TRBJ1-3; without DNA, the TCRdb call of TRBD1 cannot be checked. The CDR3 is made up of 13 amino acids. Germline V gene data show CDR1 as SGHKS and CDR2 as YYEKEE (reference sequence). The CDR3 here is CASRRTAGNTIYF.

The chain's CDR3 is CAIRSFLATDTEAFF. V is TRBV10-3 and J is TRBJ1-1. CDR1 is ENHRY, CDR2 SYGVKD, per germline. This CDR3 comprises 15 residues.

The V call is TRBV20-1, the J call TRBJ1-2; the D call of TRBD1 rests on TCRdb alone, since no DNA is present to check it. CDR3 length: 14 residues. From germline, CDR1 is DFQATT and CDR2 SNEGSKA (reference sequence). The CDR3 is CSVKTESRGYGYTF.

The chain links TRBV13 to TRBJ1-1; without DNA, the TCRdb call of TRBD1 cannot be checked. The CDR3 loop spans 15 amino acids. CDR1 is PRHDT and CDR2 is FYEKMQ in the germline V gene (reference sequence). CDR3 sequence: CASSLTGSMNTEAFF. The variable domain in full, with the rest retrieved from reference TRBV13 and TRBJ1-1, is AAGVIQSPRHLIKEKRETATLKCYPIPRHDTVYWYQQGPGQDPQFLISFYEKMQSDKGSIPDRFSAQQFSDYHSELNMSSLELGDSALYFCASSLTGSMNTEAFFGQGTRLTVV.

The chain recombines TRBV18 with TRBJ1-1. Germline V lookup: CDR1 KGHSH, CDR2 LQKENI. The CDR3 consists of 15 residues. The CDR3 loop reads CASSPNQGLDTEAFF.

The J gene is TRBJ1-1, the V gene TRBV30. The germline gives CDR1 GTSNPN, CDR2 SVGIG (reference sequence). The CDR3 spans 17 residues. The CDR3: CAWSVRTGRGGNTEAFF.